What follows are 19 T cell receptor beta chains derived from one specimen sequenced in a study of CD8+ T cells in alopecia areata. After isolation, RNA underwent reverse transcription to generate cDNA as the sequencing template. Generated by immunoSEQ multiplex PCR, the TCRdb table keeps only in-frame clones and is missing some. The data contain 100,000 to 150,000 clones, 45% to 65% of them singletons. This material consisted of CD4+ T cells sorted from blood, taken at week 0. The receptors originated from a human donor with alopecia areata.

This chain joins TRBV4-3 and TRBJ1-2, with D possibly matching TRBD1 (5 bases). The CDR3 spans 15 residues. Germline loops: CDR1 LGHNA, CDR2 YSLEER. Trimming cost V 0 bases and J 6 bases, with 14 bases left between them. The CDR3 DNA is TGCGCCAGCAGCCAAGATGGGGGACTCGCTAATGGCTACACCTTC. This translates into CASSQDGGLANGYTF.

The rearrangement links TRBV7-6 to TRBJ2-7; possibly TRBD1 or TRBD2 for D (5 bases each). The V and J ends lost 4 bases and 6 bases respectively, with 10 bases between them. The germline CDR1 and CDR2 sequences are SGHVS and FNYEAQ. CDR3 length: 12 residues. In DNA form, the CDR3 reads TGTGCCAGCAGCTCCCACGGGACCGAGCAGTACTTC. This gives the protein CASSSHGTEQYF. The variable domain in full, with the rest retrieved from reference TRBV7-6 and TRBJ2-7, is GAGVSQSPRYKVTKRGQDVALRCDPISGHVSLYWYRQALGQGPEFLTYFNYEAQQDKSGLPNDRFSAERPEGSISTLTIQRTEQRDSAMYRCASSSHGTEQYFGPGTRLTVT.

This clone was seen once. V usage is TRBV30 and J usage is TRBJ2-7, with TRBD2 matching over 9 bases. V shed 0 bases, J shed 2 bases, and the junction held 8 bases outside the gene matches. This CDR3 is built from 16 residues. The germline V gene encodes CDR1 GTSNPN and CDR2 SVGIG (reference sequence). The CDR3 region has the DNA TGTGCCTGGAGTGTCCCCAGCGGGAGGACTACCTACGAGCAGTACTTC. Translating it yields CAWSVPSGRTTYEQYF.

The V and J genes are TRBV29-1 and TRBJ2-3; 8 bases fit TRBD2. The CDR3 runs 17 residues. Losses at the gene ends were 3 bases for V and 4 bases for J; bases not matched to a gene: 15. The germline gives CDR1 SQVTM, CDR2 ANQGSEA. The CDR3 protein is CSVDDRGGNYFSDTQYF. The CDR3 DNA reads TGCAGCGTTGATGATCGGGGGGGGAACTATTTTTCAGATACGCAGTATTTT.

This clone was counted only a few times. The genes are TRBV30 and TRBJ1-5; D is perhaps TRBD1 (5 bases). The germline CDR1 and CDR2 sequences are GTSNPN and SVGIG (reference sequence). The CDR3 length is 14 residues. Trimming pared 8 bases from V and 4 bases from J, leaving 18 bases between. In DNA, the CDR3 is TGTGCCGCCGGTCCCGGGCAGGGTAATCAGCCCCAGCATTTT. Protein: CAAGPGQGNQPQHF.

The V gene is TRBV7-9, the J gene TRBJ1-1; no clear D. The germline gives CDR1 SEHNR, CDR2 FQNEAQ (reference sequence). Trimming cost V 0 bases and J 5 bases, with 10 bases left between them. The CDR3 length is 14 residues. CDR3 nucleotides: TGTGCCAGCAGCTTAGCGGGGTCGAAGACTGAAGCTTTCTTT. Translating gives CASSLAGSKTEAFF.

J is TRBJ2-7 and V is TRBV11-1; TRBD2 is a possible D gene (5 bases). CDR3 length: 12 amino acids. The V gene's germline CDR1 is SGHAT and CDR2 FQDESV (reference sequence). V gave up 5 bases and J gave up 7 bases, with 12 bases separating them. The CDR3 nucleotides read TGTGCCAGCAGCCCTCTAGCCCAAGAGCAGTACTTC. It codes for CASSPLAQEQYF.

The chain employs TRBV6-5 and TRBJ2-3; 8 bases match TRBD1. Germline V CDR1 and CDR2: MNHEY, SVGAGI. The J segment lost 7 bases and the V segment lost 6 bases, leaving 12 bases of the junction unmatched. This CDR3 has 15 amino acids. CDR3 residues: CASSRQGALLHTQYF. For the CDR3, the DNA is TGTGCCAGCAGCCGGCAGGGGGCCCTACTCCATACGCAGTATTTT.

V gene TRBV18 combines with J gene TRBJ2-3; a possible D gene is TRBD1 (5 bases). Germline-derived CDR1 and CDR2 are KGHSH and LQKENI. The ends were cut back, 3 bases at V and 6 bases at J, with 16 bases in the middle. This CDR3 contains 15 residues. CDR3 amino acids: CASSPWVTELDTQYF. CDR3 nucleotides: TGTGCCAGCTCACCGTGGGTGACAGAACTTGATACGCAGTATTTT.

This clone has a handful of counts. The chain combines TRBV5-4 with TRBJ2-7; 7 bases are a match to TRBD1. The germline V gene has CDR1 SGHNT and CDR2 YYREEE (reference sequence). V gave up 3 bases and J gave up 4 bases; unmatched junction bases: 4. CDR3 size: 13 residues. The CDR3 nucleotides are TGTGCCAGCAGCTCACAGGGGACGTACGAGCAGTACTTC. Residues: CASSSQGTYEQYF.

V and J are TRBV15 and TRBJ2-2; no clear D gene. Germline values: CDR1 LNHNV, CDR2 YYDKDF (reference sequence). The CDR3 extends over 14 amino acids. Trimming removed 4 bases at V and 3 bases at J, with 9 bases between. The CDR3 DNA is TGTGCCACCAGCAAGGGCGGCTACACCGGGGAGCTGTTTTTT. Protein: CATSKGGYTGELFF.

The chain combines TRBV2 with TRBJ2-1; TRBD2 might be the D (6 bases). The germline V gene has CDR1 SNHLY and CDR2 FYNNEI. The V and J ends lost 0 bases and 5 bases respectively, with 8 bases between them. The CDR3 length is 14 residues. The CDR3 loop reads CASSEAASDNEQFF. Written as DNA, the CDR3 is TGTGCCAGCAGTGAAGCGGCTAGCGACAATGAGCAGTTCTTC. Filled out from reference TRBV2 and TRBJ2-1, the complete variable domain reads EPEVTQTPSHQVTQMGQEVILRCVPISNHLYFYWYRQILGQKVEFLVSFYNNEISEKSEIFDDQFSVERPDGSNFTLKIRSTKLEDSAMYFCASSEAASDNEQFFGPGTRLTVL.

CDR3 sequence: CASSLTGPEQFF. The CDR3 DNA reads TGCGCCAGCAGCTTGACAGGCCCTGAGCAGTTCTTC. The rearrangement links TRBV5-1 to TRBJ2-1; D might be TRBD1 (5 bases). This CDR3 has 12 amino acids. Germline V CDR1 and CDR2: SGHRS, YFSETQ. V lost 1 base and J 9 bases, leaving 8 bases between the germline ends.

This rearrangement joins TRBV18 to TRBJ2-2; TRBD1 might be the D (5 bases). The germline V gene has CDR1 KGHSH and CDR2 LQKENI. V shed 2 bases and J shed 0 bases, with 10 bases lying between them. There are 16 residues in the CDR3. CDR3 sequence reads: CASSPFLGANTGELFF. CDR3 DNA sequence: TGTGCCAGCTCACCATTCTTAGGGGCGAACACCGGGGAGCTGTTTTTT. Full variable domain (rest looked up from reference TRBV18 and TRBJ2-2): NAGVMQNPRHLVRRRGQEARLRCSPMKGHSHVYWYRQLPEEGLKFMVYLQKENIIDESGMPKERFSAEFPKEGPSILRIQQVVRGDSAAYFCASSPFLGANTGELFFGEGSRLTVL.

This clone was counted once. The rearrangement links TRBV5-1 to TRBJ2-5, with 8 bases that match TRBD1. Trimming cost V 2 bases and J 4 bases; bases outside gene matches: 4. The CDR3 is 14 residues long. Germline V CDR1 and CDR2: SGHRS, YFSETQ. CDR3 residues: CASSFGQGGETQYF. The CDR3 coding sequence is TGCGCCAGCAGCTTCGGACAGGGAGGAGAGACCCAGTACTTC.

This rearrangement joins TRBV4-1 to TRBJ1-5; D ambiguous. This CDR3 contains 14 residues. The germline V and J ends were trimmed by 1 base and 5 bases, with 9 bases remaining between them. CDR1 and CDR2 (germline): MGHRA, YSYEKL. In DNA form, the CDR3 reads TGCGCCAGCAGCCAAGGACCGACTGATCAGCCCCAGCATTTT. It yields the protein CASSQGPTDQPQHF.

This clone has a handful of counts. The sample has other DNA sequences that encode this CDR3 too. CDR3 bases: TGCGCCAGCAGCCAGACCGGGACTGATAATGAAAAACTGTTTTTT. It yields the protein CASSQTGTDNEKLFF. The V call is TRBV4-3, the J call TRBJ1-4; D perhaps matches TRBD1 (5 bases). The CDR3 sequence is 15 residues long. V lost 3 bases, J lost 4 bases, and 12 bases lay in between. Germline V gene data show CDR1 as LGHNA and CDR2 as YSLEER.

This clone was seen a few times. V is TRBV4-1 and J is TRBJ2-4, with TRBD2 as a possible D gene (5 bases). This CDR3 has 17 amino acids. The germline V and J ends were trimmed by 1 base and 1 base, with 14 bases remaining between them. Per germline, CDR1 MGHRA and CDR2 YSYEKL. CDR3 amino acids: CASSQVGGRRAKNIQYF. CDR3 sequence (DNA): TGCGCCAGCAGCCAAGTTGGCGGGCGTAGGGCCAAAAACATTCAGTACTTC.

This clone was recorded a few times. The rearrangement joins TRBV7-2 to TRBJ2-7; D is ambiguous. This CDR3 is 13 amino acids long. Germline lookup yields CDR1 SGHTA and CDR2 FQGNSA. With 3 bases removed from V and 6 bases from J, the gap between germline ends came to 12 bases. The CDR3 DNA reads as TGTGCCAGCAGCTTTGGTCTGTGGGGCGAGCAGTACTTC. Its translation is CASSFGLWGEQYF.